Reported below is one T cell receptor (beta chain). RNA transcripts yielded amplified TCR beta CDR3 regions. RT-PCR in the first round used HTBI primers; a second-round multiplex PCR followed. TCRdb reprocessed the multiplex PCR reads with MiXCR, giving one entry per CDR3 protein. The sample has about 1.1 million distinct CDR3 sequences, about two fifths seen once; the top ten hold 11%. The record originates from a study of Graves' ophthalmopathy and Graves' hyperthyroidism. This TCR derives from an adult man with Graves' hyperthyroidism. Material for sequencing was peripheral blood or thyroid tissue (not recorded which).

CDR3 nucleotides: TGTGCCAGCAGTTTAAGGAAGGGGTCACCCCTCCACTTT. Translating gives CASSLRKGSPLHF. The V and J genes are TRBV28 and TRBJ1-6; D perhaps matches TRBD1 (5 bases). With 2 bases removed from V and 10 bases from J, the gap between germline ends came to 9 bases. CDR1 is MDHEN and CDR2 is SYDVKM in the germline V gene. The CDR3 has 13 amino acids.